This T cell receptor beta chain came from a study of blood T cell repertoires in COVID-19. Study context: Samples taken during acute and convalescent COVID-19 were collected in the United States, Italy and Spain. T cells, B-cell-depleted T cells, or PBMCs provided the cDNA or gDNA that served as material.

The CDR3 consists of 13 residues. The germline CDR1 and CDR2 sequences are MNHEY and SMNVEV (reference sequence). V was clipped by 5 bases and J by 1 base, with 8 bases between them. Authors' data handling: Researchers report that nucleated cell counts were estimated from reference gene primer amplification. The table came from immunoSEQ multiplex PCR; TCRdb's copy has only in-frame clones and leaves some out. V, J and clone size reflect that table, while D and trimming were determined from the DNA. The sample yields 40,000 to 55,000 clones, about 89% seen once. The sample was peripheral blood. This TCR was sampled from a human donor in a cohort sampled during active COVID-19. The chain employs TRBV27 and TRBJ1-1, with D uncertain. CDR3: CASSGEGNTEAFF. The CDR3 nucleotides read TGTGCCAGCAGTGGAGAGGGGAACACTGAAGCTTTCTTT.